One and the same sample provided the 7 T cell receptor beta chains below, sequenced in a study of long-term antiretroviral therapy in people with HIV. Runs used v3.0 of the immunoSEQ assay and were done at survey level. Generated by immunoSEQ multiplex PCR, the TCRdb table keeps only in-frame clones and is missing some. The repertoire holds 40,000 to 50,000 clones, with approximately 94% as singletons. Sequenced material: unsorted PBMCs, taken 9.2 years after starting antiretroviral therapy. These receptors originate from a man aged 25-45 years with HIV.

This clone was seen only once. This chain links TRBV4-1 with TRBJ2-6, with D uncertain. The V gene's germline CDR1 is MGHRA and CDR2 YSYEKL. The CDR3 length is 19 residues. V was trimmed by 1 base and J by 0 bases, leaving 16 bases between them. The chain's CDR3 is CASSQAPPGAASGANVLTF. The CDR3 DNA is TGCGCCAGCAGCCAAGCTCCTCCTGGCGCCGCCTCTGGGGCCAACGTCCTGACTTTC.

V usage is TRBV5-5 and J usage is TRBJ1-2; 9 bases line up with TRBD1. The CDR3 has 12 amino acids. The germline gives CDR1 SGHKS, CDR2 YYEKEE (reference sequence). The J segment lost 8 bases and the V segment lost 7 bases, leaving 6 bases of the junction unmatched. The CDR3 region is CASARQGDGYTF. For the CDR3, the DNA is TGTGCCAGCGCCCGACAGGGGGACGGCTACACCTTC.

This chain links TRBV5-8 with TRBJ1-6; no definite D call. V lost 1 base, J lost 4 bases, and 15 bases lay in between. CDR3 length equals 17 residues. In germline, CDR1 is SGHTS, CDR2 YDEGEE. The DNA of the CDR3 is TGTGCCAGCAGCTTGTTCTCTGGCACAACGTATAATTCACCCCTCCACTTT. Translating it yields CASSLFSGTTYNSPLHF.

This clone was seen a few times. V is TRBV28 and J is TRBJ1-2; 11 bases agree with TRBD1. The CDR3 length is 17 residues. Germline CDR1 MDHEN, CDR2 SYDVKM. The V gene end was trimmed by 5 bases and the J gene end by 4 bases; junction bases not matched to a gene: 12. The CDR3 region is CASSGFLGQGVSYGYTF. The CDR3 region has the DNA TGTGCCAGCAGTGGATTTTTGGGACAGGGGGTTTCCTATGGCTACACCTTC.

This rearrangement joins TRBV15 to TRBJ2-6, with 7 positions matching TRBD1. The CDR3 totals 17 residues. Looked up from germline, CDR1 is LNHNV and CDR2 is YYDKDF (reference sequence). Losses at the gene ends were 5 bases for V and 0 bases for J; bases not matched to a gene: 7. CDR3 DNA sequence: TGTGCCACCAGCGGAACAGGGGACAGCTCTGGGGCCAACGTCCTGACTTTC. This sequence encodes CATSGTGDSSGANVLTF.

This clone was seen once. This chain joins TRBV6-1 and TRBJ1-3; D gene ambiguous. V was cut by 2 bases and J by 4 bases, with 6 bases left in between. The CDR3 consists of 13 residues. In germline, CDR1 is MNHNS, CDR2 SASEGT. The CDR3: CASSEWLGNTIYF. The CDR3 nucleotides are TGTGCCAGCAGTGAATGGCTGGGAAACACCATATATTTT.

The chain has TRBV6-5 and TRBJ2-4; 7 bases map to TRBD2. This CDR3 is 13 amino acids long. Per the germline V gene, CDR1 is MNHEY and CDR2 is SVGAGI. After removal of 8 bases from V and 6 bases from J, the junction contained 7 bases not matched to a gene. CDR3 residues: CASSPGGGNIQYF. The CDR3 DNA reads as TGTGCCAGCTCACCGGGGGGTGGAAACATTCAGTACTTC.